Shown below are 2 T cell receptor beta chains from a single sample sequenced in a study of T cell changes during pregnancy in multiple sclerosis. TCRdb's table, derived via immunoSEQ multiplex PCR, lists solely in-frame clones and lacks some. The sample records about 110,000 clones, around 90% being singletons. The material sequenced was peripheral blood, taken before pregnancy. The source of these receptors is a female donor with multiple sclerosis, enrolled in a pregnancy study.

This chain links TRBV11-2 with TRBJ2-3; D ambiguous. The CDR3 sequence is 13 residues long. V lost 3 bases and J 2 bases, leaving 6 bases between the germline ends. The germline V gene has CDR1 SGHAT and CDR2 FQNNGV. For the CDR3, the DNA is TGTGCCAGCAGCTTCCTGTTCACAGATACGCAGTATTTT. It specifies CASSFLFTDTQYF.

This clone was counted once. J is TRBJ2-1 and V is TRBV10-1; 8 bases are shared with TRBD2. The CDR3 extends over 15 amino acids. Germline assignment: CDR1 WNHNN and CDR2 SYGVQD (reference sequence). V lost 2 bases and J lost 6; bases outside the gene matches: 6. CDR3 in amino acids: CASSEDPGGSNEQFF. CDR3 DNA sequence: TGCGCCAGCAGTGAGGACCCGGGGGGGAGCAATGAGCAGTTCTTC.